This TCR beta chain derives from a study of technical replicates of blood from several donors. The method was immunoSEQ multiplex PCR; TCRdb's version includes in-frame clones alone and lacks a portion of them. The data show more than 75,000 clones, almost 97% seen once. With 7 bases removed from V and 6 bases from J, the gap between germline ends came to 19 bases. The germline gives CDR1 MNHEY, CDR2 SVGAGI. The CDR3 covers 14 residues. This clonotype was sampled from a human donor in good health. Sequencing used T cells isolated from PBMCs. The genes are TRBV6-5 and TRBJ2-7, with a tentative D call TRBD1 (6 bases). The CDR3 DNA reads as TGTGCCAGCAAAGGCAGGGGTTTCGGCTCCGAGCAGTACTTC. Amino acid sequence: CASKGRGFGSEQYF.